These 9 T cell receptor beta chains originate from one sample sequenced in a study of blood T cell repertoires in COVID-19. Repertoires were generated with immunoSEQ multiplex PCR, while TCRdb's copy carries only in-frame clones and drops some. The sample has about 300,000 clones, around 82% seen once. The source material was peripheral blood. These receptors all come from a woman in her forties or fifties with acute or convalescent COVID-19.

V and J are TRBV6-4 and TRBJ2-1; the match to TRBD2 covers 12 bases. CDR1 MRHNA and CDR2 SNTAGT come from the germline V gene. The CDR3 runs 14 residues. Germline trimming cut 4 bases from V and 6 bases from J; bases unmatched to any gene: 1. The CDR3 loop is CASSATSGSNEQFF. Here the CDR3 DNA reads TGTGCCAGCAGTGCGACTAGCGGGAGCAATGAGCAGTTCTTC.

This chain joins TRBV2 and TRBJ1-5; 7 bases map to TRBD1. Trimming at V came to 8 bases and at J to 6 bases, leaving 10 bases not matched to a gene. The CDR3 has 14 residues. Germline lookup yields CDR1 SNHLY and CDR2 FYNNEI. The DNA of the CDR3 is TGTGCCAGCGTGAGAGGGGGCGTCTCTCAGCCCCAGCATTTT. Its protein product is CASVRGGVSQPQHF.

The chain uses TRBV19 and TRBJ1-2; TRBD1 matches at 12 bases. There are 13 residues in the CDR3. Germline V gene lookup returns CDR1 LNHDA and CDR2 SQIVND (reference sequence). J lost 8 bases, V lost 6 bases, and 4 bases had no gene match. CDR3 DNA sequence: TGTGCCAGTAGCGGGACAGGGGGCGGCGGCTACACCTTC. Translating it yields CASSGTGGGGYTF.

J is TRBJ1-2 and V is TRBV6-5, with a tentative D call TRBD1 (5 bases). Germline CDR1 MNHEY, CDR2 SVGAGI. V dropped 6 bases and J dropped 3 bases, with 17 bases sitting between them. The CDR3 is made up of 15 amino acids. CDR3 sequence reads: CASSHRRTQDYGYTF. The CDR3 coding sequence is TGTGCCAGCAGCCACCGCCGGACACAAGACTATGGCTACACCTTC.

The chain is built from TRBV3-1 (or the pseudogene TRBV3-2) and TRBJ1-2; unclear D gene. The CDR3 contains 12 residues. Germline-derived CDR1 and CDR2 are LGHDT and YNNKEL (reference sequence). V was cut by 3 bases and J by 3 bases, with 5 bases left in between. CDR3 amino acids: CASSHQDYGYTF. The CDR3 region has the DNA TGTGCCAGCAGCCACCAGGACTATGGCTACACCTTC.

A single count supports this clone. The CDR3: CASSVAGGEDYGYTF. DNA for the CDR3: TGTGCCAGCAGCGTAGCGGGGGGTGAAGACTATGGCTACACCTTC. V and J are TRBV9 and TRBJ1-2; the D gene is possibly TRBD1 (5 bases). The CDR3 runs 15 residues. The V and J ends lost 0 bases and 3 bases respectively, with 12 bases between them. Germline V CDR1 and CDR2: SGDLS, YYNGEE.

This clone has just one count. V gene TRBV15 combines with J gene TRBJ1-5, with a tentative D call TRBD1 (5 bases). The V gene lost 6 bases and the J gene lost 0 bases, with 9 bases spanning the gap. Germline assignment: CDR1 LNHNV and CDR2 YYDKDF (reference sequence). This CDR3 spans 14 amino acids. CDR3 nucleotide sequence: TGTGCCACCAGGAAGGGACTTAGCAATCAGCCCCAGCATTTT. It is translated as CATRKGLSNQPQHF.

In the case of this clone: This CDR3 is also generated by other DNA sequences in the sample. The genes are TRBV4-2 and TRBJ2-1; TRBD2 might be the D (5 bases). With 3 bases removed from V and 0 bases from J, the gap between germline ends came to 15 bases. Germline V gene data show CDR1 as LGHNA and CDR2 as YNFKEQ. The CDR3 is 17 amino acids. For the CDR3, the DNA is TGTGCCAGCAGCCAGGTCGAACTAGGTGGCTCCTACAATGAGCAGTTCTTC. Amino acid sequence: CASSQVELGGSYNEQFF.

This chain joins TRBV7-2 and TRBJ2-5; a weak D match, TRBD1 (6 bases). Looked up from germline, CDR1 is SGHTA and CDR2 is FQGNSA. The V end lost 5 bases, the J end lost 4 bases, and 17 bases lay between the germline ends. CDR3 length: 15 residues. This chain's CDR3 is CASSTPQTGGETQYF. The CDR3 coding sequence is TGTGCCAGCAGCACTCCCCAGACAGGAGGAGAGACCCAGTACTTC.